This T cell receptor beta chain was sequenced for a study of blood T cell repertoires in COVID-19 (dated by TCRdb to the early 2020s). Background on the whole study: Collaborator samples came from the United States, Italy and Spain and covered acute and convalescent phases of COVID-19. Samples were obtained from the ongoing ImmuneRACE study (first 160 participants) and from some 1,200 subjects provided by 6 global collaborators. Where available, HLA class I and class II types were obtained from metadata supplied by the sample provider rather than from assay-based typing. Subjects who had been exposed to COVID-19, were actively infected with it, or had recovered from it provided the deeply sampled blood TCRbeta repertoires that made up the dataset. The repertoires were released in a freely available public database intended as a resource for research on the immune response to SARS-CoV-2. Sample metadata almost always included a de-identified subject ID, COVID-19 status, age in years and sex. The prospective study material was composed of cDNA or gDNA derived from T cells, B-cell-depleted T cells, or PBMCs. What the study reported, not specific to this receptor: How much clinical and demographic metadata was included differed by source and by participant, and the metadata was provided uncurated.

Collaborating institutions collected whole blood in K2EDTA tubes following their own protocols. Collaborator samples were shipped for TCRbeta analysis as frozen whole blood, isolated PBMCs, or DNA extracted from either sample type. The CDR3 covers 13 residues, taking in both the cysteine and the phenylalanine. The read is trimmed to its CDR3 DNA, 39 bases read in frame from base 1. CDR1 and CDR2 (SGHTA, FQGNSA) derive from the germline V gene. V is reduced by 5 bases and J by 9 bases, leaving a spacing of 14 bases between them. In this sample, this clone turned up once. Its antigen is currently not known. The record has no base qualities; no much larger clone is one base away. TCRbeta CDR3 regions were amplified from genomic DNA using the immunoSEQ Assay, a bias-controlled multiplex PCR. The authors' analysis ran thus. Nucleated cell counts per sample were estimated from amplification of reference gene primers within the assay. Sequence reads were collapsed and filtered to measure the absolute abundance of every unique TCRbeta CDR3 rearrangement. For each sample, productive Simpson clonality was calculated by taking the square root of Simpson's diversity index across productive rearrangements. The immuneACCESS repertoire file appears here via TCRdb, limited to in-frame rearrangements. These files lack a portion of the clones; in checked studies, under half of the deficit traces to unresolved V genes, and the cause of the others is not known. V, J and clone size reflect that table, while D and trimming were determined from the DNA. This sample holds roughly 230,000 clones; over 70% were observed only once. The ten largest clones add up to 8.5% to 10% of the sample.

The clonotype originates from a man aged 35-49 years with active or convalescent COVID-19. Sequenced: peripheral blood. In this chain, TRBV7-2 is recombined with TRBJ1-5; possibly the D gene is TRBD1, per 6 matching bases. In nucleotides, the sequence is TGTGCCAGCAGCCCCCCGGACAGCCGGCCCCAGCATTTT. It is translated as CASSPPDSRPQHF.